This paragraph covers one TCR beta chain sequence. The antigen is undetermined. This record belongs to a study of blood T cells in healthy people across ages. At the level of the study: About one barcoded beta molecule was captured per two T cells (by template switching). Study-level findings and limits: PBMCs left unsorted prevented a conclusive naive versus antigen-experienced comparison. Naive T cell percentage showed a strong correlation with TCR beta diversity.

Primed by a sample-barcoded 5' primer and a J-beta primer mix, a second PCR proceeded for about 6 to 12 cycles. TCRdb re-called the 5' RACE reads through MiXCR, storing one row per CDR3 protein. The sample includes hundreds of thousands of distinct CDR3 sequences, about 51% of them seen just once. The TCR was taken from a woman aged 80 or over in good health. The sample was blood.

The CDR3 loop reads CASSVRGGSYNEQYF. The CDR3 nucleotides read TGTGCCAGCAGCGTCAGGGGGGGGTCCTACAATGAGCAGTACTTC. The genes are TRBV11-1 and TRBJ2-5; D tentatively reads TRBD1 or TRBD2 (7 bases each). Germline V gene lookup returns CDR1 SGHAT and CDR2 FQDESV (reference sequence). The CDR3 totals 15 residues. With 5 bases removed from V and 11 bases from J, the gap between germline ends came to 24 bases.